The entry below describes one T cell receptor (beta chain). Its antigen is not yet known. There are no base qualities to consult, and no much larger clone falls within one base. TCR CDR3 regions were amplified from genomic DNA by multiplex PCR using the deep immunoSEQ assay. Extracted genomic DNA from each cell subset was spread evenly across all wells of several immunoSEQ 96-well plates, with each plate serving as a replicate. For sorted subsets, approximately 200 ng of genomic DNA, equivalent to roughly 33,000 T cell genomes, went into each replicate PCR. Purified libraries were measured with a Qubit 3.0 fluorometer, size-checked on a Bioanalyzer 2100, and measured again with the KAPA Library Quantification kit. Every immunoSEQ 96-well plate was sequenced on a dedicated single-read 150-cycle Illumina NextSeq 550 flow cell. The authors processed their data as follows. Because the immunoSEQ output included only junctional sequences and no quality scores, the filtering could not be the same as the filtering used for full-length reads. To assign V/J genes and CDR3, sequences were annotated against IMGT germline references using PyIR, a Python wrapper for IgBLAST v1.9. Reads were filtered out if the reads had weak V/J assignments (E-value above 1e-6), no CDR3, stop codons, out-of-frame junctions, or ambiguous translated residues. V3J clonotypes were defined as sequences sharing the same inferred V gene, J gene, and CDR3 amino acid sequence. To compute the percentage overlap between repertoires, the number of shared unique clonotypes was divided by the size of the smaller repertoire. Repertoire richness was assessed with RTK rarefaction, the Chao1 estimator, and Recon v2.1 estimates of unobserved clonotypes. OLGA was used to compute generation probabilities for all TCRbeta clonotypes that the gDNA method yielded from several donors. TCRdb took this table from immuneACCESS and kept in-frame rearrangements with V and J called. Such tables lack part of the clones; where checked against another copy, unresolved V genes explain under half of the gap, and the rest is unexplained. D and trimming come from the DNA, and the V and J calls and clone size come from that table. This sample gives 2 million to 2.5 million clones in total; 90% to 95% of them show up just once. Of the sample, more than 1.5% falls within the top ten clones.

The V end gives up 4 bases and the J end 3 bases, leaving 9 bases in the junction not matched to a gene. In the germline V gene, CDR1 corresponds to MGHRA and CDR2 to YSYEKL. Its CDR3 holds 16 amino acids, cysteine through phenylalanine. CDR3 DNA only is kept here, 48 bases in frame from base 1. This entry belongs to a study of shared clonotypes between healthy human individuals (dated by TCRdb to the early 2020s). Background on the whole study: The cohort comprised two women and a few men aged 18 to 49 years. Per donor, three plates each were used for CD4 naive and CD4 memory, two for CD8 naive, and one for CD8 memory. To estimate repertoire size and how much clonotypes are shared between individuals, the study performed deep sequencing of blood TCR repertoires from a few healthy adults. Libraries were prepared and TCR repertoires were sequenced by different laboratories using diverse techniques, in order to increase sequencing depth and limit assay-specific biases. Between about 0.8 and 9 billion PBMCs per donor were obtained by leukapheresis. Paper-wide results and their limitations: Sampling was limited to blood, and TCR repertoires in tissue likely differ from TCR repertoires in blood. Incomplete sequencing was indicated by rarefaction of sorted-subset datasets, despite the large sequencing depth. The small number of donors limited the genetic and exposure-history diversity represented. Larger estimated clonotype richness was generally found for naive subsets than for memory subsets. Based on pairwise subsampling, the degree of clonotype sharing among donors was expected to be affected by sequencing depth. Across four donors, 4.5% to 6.5% of naive CD4, 3% to 3.5% of naive CD8, 2% to 2.5% of memory CD4, and about 0.4% of memory CD8 clonotypes were shared. Higher generation probabilities were observed for clonotypes shared by all four sorted-subset donors than for non-shared clonotypes.

CD8 naive samples were obtained by positive selection for CCR7 among CD45RO-negative cells, yielding a CD45RA+CCR7+ population from which TemRA cells were excluded. The donors were healthy, HIV-negative adults who had no recently reported acute infections or vaccinations. Only Caucasian adults living in Nashville, Tennessee, USA were represented among the donors. Blood was obtained by leukapheresis, after which PBMCs were separated by Ficoll-Histopaque density gradient centrifugation and cryopreserved in liquid nitrogen vapor phase. Analytical flow cytometry was used to check the purity and quantity of each magnetically sorted T cell population. Each sorted fraction had its genomic DNA isolated and then quantified by UV absorbance on a Nanodrop 2000c.

The V and J genes are TRBV4-1 and TRBJ1-5, with 7 junctional bases fitting TRBD1. This TCR was recovered from a man aged 18 to 30 in good health. Some clones in this sample may be carry-over from other donors' samples. The specimen sequenced was naive CD8+ T cells from PBMCs. Sample cell subset or site, as interpreted from the label and publication: CD45RA+CCR7+. The base sequence is TGCGCCAGCAGCCTCTCTCCGGGACAGCTCAATCAGCCCCAGCATTTT. Its product reads: CASSLSPGQLNQPQHF.